A selection of T cell receptor beta chains follows, all from one sample in a study of chemoradiotherapy in HPV16-positive cancers. Assay: immunoSEQ multiplex PCR; the TCRdb copy retains only in-frame clones and omits some. The sample includes 50,000 to 55,000 clones, around 90% of them seen just once. The sequences come from blood, collected from a patient who underwent chemoradiotherapy. These receptors were taken from a human donor with HPV-associated anogenital cancer. CDR3s include the opening cysteine and the closing phenylalanine or tryptophan. The D gene is left open where the match is weak. Expanded clones are given a class, and other clones once, few, many or no size at all.

d_call clone_size j_call cdr3_length v_call cdr3_nt cdr3_aa
NA NA TRBJ2-1 12 TRBV9 TGTGCCAGCAGCGTAGGGTACAATGAGCAGTTCTTC CASSVGYNEQFF
NA NA TRBJ1-5 16 TRBV2 TGTGCCAGCAGATGGAACGGAACTACCCTCAATCAGCCCCAGCATTTT CASRWNGTTLNQPQHF
NA NA TRBJ2-1 15 TRBV7-2 TGTGCCAGCAGCTTAGAGCGGAACCCCTACAATGAGCAGTTCTTC CASSLERNPYNEQFF
NA NA TRBJ2-2 14 TRBV5-6 TGTGCCAGCACCCAGGGGCGTGTATCCGGGGAGCTGTTTTTT CASTQGRVSGELFF
NA once TRBJ2-7 14 TRBV7-9 TGTGCCAGCAGCCGAACCCGGGACACCTACGAGCAGTACTTC CASSRTRDTYEQYF
NA once TRBJ2-3 14 TRBV27 TGTGCCAGCAGTTCACACCAGGACGGGGATACGCAGTATTTT CASSSHQDGDTQYF
NA once TRBJ1-4 15 TRBV9 TGTGCCAGCAGCCCGCGGTCTCAGGCCAATGAAAAACTGTTTTTT CASSPRSQANEKLFF
TRBD1 medium-sized TRBJ1-1 15 TRBV14 TGTGCCAGCAGCCAACAGGGGGCATTAGGCACTGAAGCTTTCTTT CASSQQGALGTEAFF
NA NA TRBJ2-1 15 TRBV7-6 TGTGCCAGCAGCTCCTTCCCGGGACTTGACAATGAGCAGTTCTTC CASSSFPGLDNEQFF
NA NA TRBJ1-5 14 TRBV9 TGTGCCAGCAGCGTAGAGGGCAATGCTCAGCCCCAGCATTTT CASSVEGNAQPQHF
TRBD1 NA TRBJ1-4 20 TRBV19 TGTGCCAGTAGCCCCGGACAGGGTGGTTTCTCGGGAGCAACTAATGAAAAACTGTTTTTT CASSPGQGGFSGATNEKLFF
TRBD2 once TRBJ2-3 13 TRBV6-1 TGTGCCAGCAGTGAAGCAAGAGCGGGACGGCAGTATTTT CASSEARAGRQYF
NA NA TRBJ1-2 14 TRBV5-4 TGTGCCAGCAGCTTGGCGGCCAGTGACTATGGCTACACCTTC CASSLAASDYGYTF
NA NA TRBJ1-5 15 TRBV27 TGTGCCAGCAGTTTGGGGACCCCCGGCAATCAGCCCCAGCATTTT CASSLGTPGNQPQHF
NA NA TRBJ1-5 15 TRBV5-1 TGCGCCAGCAGCTTGGAGGGGTATAGCAATCAGCCCCAGCATTTT CASSLEGYSNQPQHF
TRBD1 once TRBJ1-2 15 TRBV9 TGTGCCAGCAGCGTAGAGTCCAGGGGGACGAGTGGCTACACCTTC CASSVESRGTSGYTF
TRBD1 NA TRBJ1-4 14 TRBV28 TGTGCCAGCAGTTTAGACAGGGGTCGGGAAAAACTGTTTTTT CASSLDRGREKLFF
TRBD1 NA TRBJ1-6 15 TRBV25-1 TGTGCCAGCAGTTACTCCGGGACAGGGTATTCACCCCTCCACTTT CASSYSGTGYSPLHF
NA NA TRBJ2-3 15 TRBV30 TGTGCCTGGAGTGTATCGACTACCTACACAGATACGCAGTATTTT CAWSVSTTYTDTQYF
NA NA TRBJ2-2 15 TRBV7-2 TGTGCCAGCAACGGAAGAGGGTGGCGAACCGGGGAGCTGTTTTTT CASNGRGWRTGELFF
TRBD2 NA TRBJ2-1 14 TRBV5-1 TGCGCCAGCAGCTTGCCAGCGGGAGGCGATGAGCAGTTCTTC CASSLPAGGDEQFF
NA once TRBJ2-1 15 TRBV9 TGTGCCAGCAGCGCCCGGGTGGGGGTAAACAATGAGCAGTTCTTC CASSARVGVNNEQFF
TRBD2 NA TRBJ2-5 18 TRBV5-4 TGTGCCAGCAGCTGGGGGCCTACCGGGACTAGCGGGCAAGAGACCCAGTACTTC CASSWGPTGTSGQETQYF
TRBD1 NA TRBJ2-6 16 TRBV7-6 TGTGCCAGCAGCTCCGGGACAGGGACTGGGGCCAACGTCCTGACTTTC CASSSGTGTGANVLTF
NA NA TRBJ2-3 14 TRBV7-2 TGTGCCAGCAGTTTGGGGGGACTCACAGATACGCAGTATTTT CASSLGGLTDTQYF
NA NA TRBJ2-5 14 TRBV5-6 TGTGCCAGCAGCTTGGTCCAGGGCCTTGAGACCCAGTACTTC CASSLVQGLETQYF
NA NA TRBJ2-7 15 TRBV19 TGTGCCAGCCAAGAGCTGGGAAAGGGAACCTACGAGCAGTACTTC CASQELGKGTYEQYF
NA once TRBJ2-5 14 TRBV14 TGTGCCAGCAGCCAAGGTTATCCATCCGAGACCCAGTACTTC CASSQGYPSETQYF
TRBD1 NA TRBJ2-7 16 TRBV4-2 TGTGCCAGCAGCCAAGTGTCAGCGTCCAGGGGGTACGAGCAGTACTTC CASSQVSASRGYEQYF
NA NA TRBJ2-5 13 TRBV6-5 TGTGCCAGCAGTCGGTCGGGTAGGGAGACCCAGTACTTC CASSRSGRETQYF
TRBD1 few TRBJ1-5 15 TRBV10-1 TGCGCCAGCAGTTCCGGGACAGGGAACAATCAGCCCCAGCATTTT CASSSGTGNNQPQHF
TRBD2 NA TRBJ2-3 15 TRBV5-4 TGTGCCAGCAGCTTGTCTAGCGGTTTCACAGATACGCAGTATTTT CASSLSSGFTDTQYF
TRBD1 NA TRBJ1-2 13 TRBV6-5 TGTGCCAGCAGTACACCGGACAGGCAAGGCTACACCTTC CASSTPDRQGYTF
NA NA TRBJ1-1 14 TRBV5-1 TGCGCCAGCAGCTTTACAGGGTTGGACACTGAAGCTTTCTTT CASSFTGLDTEAFF
TRBD2 NA TRBJ2-1 19 TRBV11-2 TGTGCCAGCAGCTTAGTGGGCTTCGGGACTAGCGGGAGTATTTATGAGCAGTTCTTC CASSLVGFGTSGSIYEQFF
NA once TRBJ1-2 13 TRBV5-4 TGTGCCAGCAGCTTGGTCGGGAACCATGGCTACACCTTC CASSLVGNHGYTF
TRBD1 NA TRBJ2-1 18 TRBV2 TGTGCCAGCAGTGAAGCTATCTGGACAGGGAAGACCTACAATGAGCAGTTCTTC CASSEAIWTGKTYNEQFF
NA NA TRBJ1-6 15 TRBV6-6 TGTGCCAGCAGTTACTCGGGGGAGGGGGATTCACCCCTCCACTTT CASSYSGEGDSPLHF
NA NA TRBJ1-2 16 TRBV9 TGTGCCAGCAGCCCCCAACTCCGGACATCAATCGGCGGCTACACCTTC CASSPQLRTSIGGYTF
NA once TRBJ2-1 16 TRBV11-2 TGTGCCAGCAGCTTGGGGGGGCCGGGAGATTACAATGAGCAGTTCTTC CASSLGGPGDYNEQFF
NA NA TRBJ1-1 12 TRBV5-8 TGTGCCAGCAGCTTGCGGGTGGCTGAAGCTTTCTTT CASSLRVAEAFF
NA NA TRBJ1-2 15 TRBV7-2 TGTGCCAGCAGCGTAGGACAAGGGGCTAAGTATGGCTACACCTTC CASSVGQGAKYGYTF
NA NA TRBJ1-6 13 TRBV2 TGTGCCGGCGGCGGGGCGCGGGGTTCACCCCTCCACTTT CAGGGARGSPLHF
NA NA TRBJ2-2 16 TRBV7-2 TGTGCCAGCAGCTTGGACAGTGGGGGTAGCACCGGGGAGCTGTTTTTT CASSLDSGGSTGELFF
TRBD2 NA TRBJ2-3 16 TRBV6-6 TGTGCCAGCAGTGGGGCTAGCGGGGTTAGCACAGATACGCAGTATTTT CASSGASGVSTDTQYF
NA NA TRBJ2-7 12 TRBV2 TGTGCCAGCGGAAGGAATCGGTACGAGCAGTACTTC CASGRNRYEQYF
TRBD1 NA TRBJ1-4 16 TRBV5-1 TGCGCCAGCAGCTTGGGGACAGGGAATTTTAATGAAAAACTGTTTTTT CASSLGTGNFNEKLFF
TRBD2 few TRBJ2-3 12 TRBV6-1 TGTGCCAGTTGGACTAGCGGGACAGCGCAGTATTTT CASWTSGTAQYF
NA NA TRBJ1-4 14 TRBV28 TGTGCCAGCAGTTTACAGGGCCTTAATGAAAAACTGTTTTTT CASSLQGLNEKLFF
TRBD1 NA TRBJ2-3 15 TRBV18 TGTGCCAGCTCATTTTCGGGACAGGGCACAGATACGCAGTATTTT CASSFSGQGTDTQYF
NA few TRBJ2-5 14 TRBV5-6 TGTGCCAGCAGCTTGGTTAGGGGGCAAGAGACCCAGTACTTC CASSLVRGQETQYF
NA NA TRBJ1-1 14 TRBV6-1 TGTGCCAGCAGTGCCAGGGGTCGCGACACTGAAGCTTTCTTT CASSARGRDTEAFF
NA NA TRBJ2-1 15 TRBV11-3 TGTGCCAGCAGCCTTTTCGGGGGCCGATACAATGAGCAGTTCTTC CASSLFGGRYNEQFF
NA NA TRBJ2-3 12 TRBV12-5 TGTGCTAGTGGTACGGGTGAAGATACGCAGTATTTT CASGTGEDTQYF
NA NA TRBJ2-7 14 TRBV7-2 TGTGCCAGCAGCCCCAGGCGAGGGTCCTACGAGCAGTACTTC CASSPRRGSYEQYF
NA once TRBJ2-5 12 TRBV30 TGTGCCTGGAGTGTACTAAGGGAGACCCAGTACTTC CAWSVLRETQYF
TRBD1 NA TRBJ2-2 15 TRBV10-1 TGCGCCAGCAGCGGGGACAGGGAGAACACCGGGGAGCTGTTTTTT CASSGDRENTGELFF